The rows below give T cell receptor beta chains drawn from one sample of a study of T cells in Graves' hyperthyroidism and ophthalmopathy. TCRdb recomputed calls from the multiplex PCR reads with MiXCR, one row per CDR3 protein. Altogether about 500,000 distinct CDR3 sequences are present, about 16% being singletons, with the ten largest covering 25% to 30%. The sample consisted of blood. All receptors derive from a woman aged 25 to 39 with Graves' ophthalmopathy. CDR3s include the opening cysteine and the closing phenylalanine or tryptophan. The order of the fields is V gene, J gene, D gene, clone size, CDR3 DNA, CDR3 protein. The D gene is left open where the match is weak. Clone size is stated in some rows and not others, as once, few, many or a class when expanded.

TRBV25-1	TRBJ2-7	NA	few	TGTGCCAGCAGTGAACGAGGGGACGAGCAGTACTTC	CASSERGDEQYF
TRBV3-1	TRBJ2-5	NA	many	TGTGCCAGCGAAACGCCCATAAAGACCCAGTACTTC	CASETPIKTQYF
TRBV7-3	TRBJ2-2	TRBD2	many	TGTGCCAGCAGCTTAAGCCCAGCGGGAGGGACCGGGGAGCTGTTTTTT	CASSLSPAGGTGELFF
TRBV12-3/TRBV12-4	TRBJ1-5	NA	few	TGTGCCAGCAGTTTGGGGGAGCGGGGGCCCCAGCATTTT	CASSLGERGPQHF
TRBV18	TRBJ2-1	NA	few	TGTGCCAGCTCACCACGATCGGGGGCTGAGCAGTTCTTC	CASSPRSGAEQFF
TRBV10-3	TRBJ1-2	NA	few	TGTGCCATCAGTGAGTCGCTTGGGTCCTATGGCTACACCTTC	CAISESLGSYGYTF
TRBV11-2	TRBJ1-5	NA	many	TGTGCCAGCAGCTTAGATTTTGGAGCGCATCAGCCCCAGCATTTT	CASSLDFGAHQPQHF
TRBV12-3/TRBV12-4	TRBJ2-1	TRBD2	NA	TGTGCCAGCAGCCCGGGGGGGGCCTACAATGAGCAGTTCTTC	CASSPGGAYNEQFF
TRBV12-3/TRBV12-4	TRBJ1-1	TRBD1	many	TGTGCCAGCAGTATCACAGGGGGCGGTAACACTGAAGCTTTCTTT	CASSITGGGNTEAFF
TRBV20-1	TRBJ2-1	NA	many	TGCAGTGCTAGAGCGTGGGCCGCCGTGGATGAGCAGTTCTTC	CSARAWAAVDEQFF
TRBV14	TRBJ1-3	NA	NA	TGTGCCAGCAGCCAAGTTTGGGGCTATGGAAACACCATATATTTT	CASSQVWGYGNTIYF
TRBV14	TRBJ1-2	NA	NA	TGTGCCAGCAGCCAAGACCGGGATAAATACACCTTC	CASSQDRDKYTF
TRBV7-9	TRBJ2-2	NA	NA	TGTGCCAGCAGCTCAGATGGGGAGCTGTTTTTT	CASSSDGELFF
TRBV12-3/TRBV12-4	TRBJ2-7	NA	many	TGTGCCAGCAGTTTTTTCGGGAGCAGCTACGAGCAGTACTTC	CASSFFGSSYEQYF
TRBV29-1	TRBJ1-5	NA	NA	TGCAGCGTACAGGAGGATAGCAATCAGCCCCAGCATTTT	CSVQEDSNQPQHF
TRBV30	TRBJ1-2	NA	many	TGTGCCTGGATTTACGCGGCCTATGGCTACACCTTC	CAWIYAAYGYTF